Listed below are T cell receptor beta chains from one sample, sequenced in a study of blood T cell repertoires in COVID-19. Sequencing used immunoSEQ multiplex PCR; TCRdb keeps in-frame clones, though not all of them. This sample yields about 74,000 clones, of which 80% to 90% are seen a single time; 29% belongs to the top ten. The specimen was peripheral blood. The origin of the receptors is a woman older than 75 with active or convalescent COVID-19. The CDR3 runs from the conserved cysteine through the conserved F or W. D genes are given only for firm matches. Size is stated for part of the rows, as once, few or many counts, or as a class when the clone is expanded.

CDR3nt: TGTGCCAGCAGCTTGGGGACAGTGGTGGACGAGCAGTACTTC
CDR3aa: CASSLGTVVDEQYF
abundance: .
v_gene: TRBV5-8
d_gene: .
j_gene: TRBJ2-7

CDR3nt: TGTGCCAGCAGTTATTTCCCCCTAGGTGAGCAGTACTTC
CDR3aa: CASSYFPLGEQYF
abundance: .
v_gene: TRBV27
d_gene: .
j_gene: TRBJ2-7

CDR3nt: TGTGCCAGCAGTACGGGACCGCCAGGGGATGGCTACACCTTC
CDR3aa: CASSTGPPGDGYTF
abundance: .
v_gene: TRBV28
d_gene: .
j_gene: TRBJ1-2

CDR3nt: TGTGCCTGGAGTGTACCTCGGACAGGGGGTAATCAGCCCCAGCATTTT
CDR3aa: CAWSVPRTGGNQPQHF
abundance: .
v_gene: TRBV30
d_gene: TRBD1
j_gene: TRBJ1-5

CDR3nt: TGTGCCAGCACCGATGGACAAGGGAATAATTCACCCCTCCACTTT
CDR3aa: CASTDGQGNNSPLHF
abundance: .
v_gene: TRBV6-5
d_gene: .
j_gene: TRBJ1-6

CDR3nt: TGTGCCTGGACCTATGACAGGCCCTATGTCTCTGGGGCCAACGTCCTGACTTTC
CDR3aa: CAWTYDRPYVSGANVLTF
abundance: .
v_gene: TRBV30
d_gene: .
j_gene: TRBJ2-6

CDR3nt: TGCGCCAGCAGCCAGAATACAGGGGGCACTGAAGCTTTCTTT
CDR3aa: CASSQNTGGTEAFF
abundance: .
v_gene: TRBV4-3
d_gene: TRBD1
j_gene: TRBJ1-1

CDR3nt: TGTGCCAGCAGCTTAAGTGGTGGCGGGACCGGGGAGCTGTTTTTT
CDR3aa: CASSLSGGGTGELFF
abundance: .
v_gene: TRBV11-3
d_gene: .
j_gene: TRBJ2-2

CDR3nt: TGTGCCAGCTCACCCGGGGAAGCCAAAAACATTCAGTACTTC
CDR3aa: CASSPGEAKNIQYF
abundance: .
v_gene: TRBV18
d_gene: .
j_gene: TRBJ2-4

CDR3nt: TGTGCCAGCTCACAATCGGGACAGGGAAATTCACCCCTCCACTTT
CDR3aa: CASSQSGQGNSPLHF
abundance: .
v_gene: TRBV18
d_gene: TRBD1
j_gene: TRBJ1-6

CDR3nt: TGTGCCAGCAGCCGAAACCGCAGGGGATCAACTAATGAAAAACTGTTTTTT
CDR3aa: CASSRNRRGSTNEKLFF
abundance: .
v_gene: TRBV7-6
d_gene: .
j_gene: TRBJ1-4

CDR3nt: TGTGCCAGCAGTGTGGAGCAGAGGATAAATGAGCAGTTCTTC
CDR3aa: CASSVEQRINEQFF
abundance: .
v_gene: TRBV2
d_gene: .
j_gene: TRBJ2-1

CDR3nt: TGTGCCAGCAGCGTAGGGGGACAGGGAAAGGAAAAACTGTTTTTT
CDR3aa: CASSVGGQGKEKLFF
abundance: .
v_gene: TRBV9
d_gene: TRBD1
j_gene: TRBJ1-4

CDR3nt: TGTGCCAGCAGCGTATCCCCCGGGTTGGCCCAAGAGACCCAGTACTTC
CDR3aa: CASSVSPGLAQETQYF
abundance: .
v_gene: TRBV9
d_gene: .
j_gene: TRBJ2-5

CDR3nt: TGTGCCAGCAGTTTAACCGGGACAGGGAGTTCTGGCTACACCTTC
CDR3aa: CASSLTGTGSSGYTF
abundance: .
v_gene: TRBV27
d_gene: TRBD1
j_gene: TRBJ1-2

CDR3nt: TGTGCCTGGTGGGCGGGACAGCCCTATGGCTACACCTTC
CDR3aa: CAWWAGQPYGYTF
abundance: .
v_gene: TRBV30
d_gene: TRBD1
j_gene: TRBJ1-2

CDR3nt: TGTGCCAGCAGTTACGGACTCGGACTAGCGGGGGTTCGCTTCACCGGGGAGCTGTTTTTT
CDR3aa: CASSYGLGLAGVRFTGELFF
abundance: .
v_gene: TRBV6-2/TRBV6-3
d_gene: TRBD2
j_gene: TRBJ2-2

CDR3nt: TGTGCCAGCAGCCTAGGACAGGCAGATACGCAGTATTTT
CDR3aa: CASSLGQADTQYF
abundance: .
v_gene: TRBV28
d_gene: TRBD1
j_gene: TRBJ2-3

CDR3nt: TGTGCCAGCAGCCACCCGGGACTAGCGGGGGGTAGCTCCTACAATGAGCAGTTCTTC
CDR3aa: CASSHPGLAGGSSYNEQFF
abundance: few
v_gene: TRBV7-9
d_gene: TRBD2
j_gene: TRBJ2-1

CDR3nt: TGTGCCAGTAGTATGGACACCTCCTGGCAGCCCCAGCATTTT
CDR3aa: CASSMDTSWQPQHF
abundance: few
v_gene: TRBV19
d_gene: .
j_gene: TRBJ1-5

CDR3nt: TGTGCCAGCAGCTCCCAGGGTTTAAGGGGGGAGCTGTTTTTT
CDR3aa: CASSSQGLRGELFF
abundance: few
v_gene: TRBV7-2
d_gene: .
j_gene: TRBJ2-2

CDR3nt: TGTGCCAGCAGCCAGGGACAGGGGTTTCAACCCCTCCACTTT
CDR3aa: CASSQGQGFQPLHF
abundance: .
v_gene: TRBV6-2/TRBV6-3
d_gene: TRBD1
j_gene: TRBJ1-6

CDR3nt: TGTGCCAGCAGCCCTACCTCAGGGGCCGAGAGCTCCTACGAGCAGTACTTC
CDR3aa: CASSPTSGAESSYEQYF
abundance: .
v_gene: TRBV5-4
d_gene: .
j_gene: TRBJ2-7

CDR3nt: TGTGCCAGCAGCGTAGCAGGAACCCAATCCGAGCAGTACTTC
CDR3aa: CASSVAGTQSEQYF
abundance: .
v_gene: TRBV9
d_gene: .
j_gene: TRBJ2-7

CDR3nt: TGTGCCAGCAGTTGGCGCAGGGTGTCATCTTCACCCCTCCACTTT
CDR3aa: CASSWRRVSSSPLHF
abundance: .
v_gene: TRBV6-2/TRBV6-3
d_gene: .
j_gene: TRBJ1-6

CDR3nt: TGTGCCAGCAGCTTAGTTATGGCGGGGAGTGAAAAACTGTTTTTT
CDR3aa: CASSLVMAGSEKLFF
abundance: .
v_gene: TRBV7-6
d_gene: .
j_gene: TRBJ1-4

CDR3nt: TGTGCCGGGGAGGATAGGGTTCGTCACGAGCAGTACTTC
CDR3aa: CAGEDRVRHEQYF
abundance: .
v_gene: TRBV28
d_gene: .
j_gene: TRBJ2-7

CDR3nt: TGTGCCAGCAGTGCTGAGGCATATTCCTATGGCTACACCTTC
CDR3aa: CASSAEAYSYGYTF
abundance: .
v_gene: TRBV6-4
d_gene: .
j_gene: TRBJ1-2

CDR3nt: TGTGCCAGCAGTGCAGGGGGCACGCTCTCTGGAAACACCATATATTTT
CDR3aa: CASSAGGTLSGNTIYF
abundance: once
v_gene: TRBV6-1
d_gene: TRBD1
j_gene: TRBJ1-3

CDR3nt: TGTGCCAGCAGCTTATTCGCGACTAGCGGGACCGGGGAGCTGTTTTTT
CDR3aa: CASSLFATSGTGELFF
abundance: .
v_gene: TRBV7-2
d_gene: TRBD2
j_gene: TRBJ2-2

CDR3nt: TGTGCCAGCAGCCCTCCCAGGGCGGGGGAGCAGTTCTTC
CDR3aa: CASSPPRAGEQFF
abundance: .
v_gene: TRBV9
d_gene: .
j_gene: TRBJ2-1

CDR3nt: TGCGCCAGCAGCTCACGACAGGGACGAGGAACAGGGGAGCTGTTTTTT
CDR3aa: CASSSRQGRGTGELFF
abundance: .
v_gene: TRBV5-1
d_gene: TRBD1
j_gene: TRBJ2-2

CDR3nt: TGCGCCAGCAGCCAAGACGCACGAGACGAGCAGTACTTC
CDR3aa: CASSQDARDEQYF
abundance: .
v_gene: TRBV4-3
d_gene: .
j_gene: TRBJ2-7

CDR3nt: TGTGCCAGCGGGACTAGCGGGATACTTTACAATGAGCAGTTCTTC
CDR3aa: CASGTSGILYNEQFF
abundance: .
v_gene: TRBV27
d_gene: TRBD2
j_gene: TRBJ2-1

CDR3nt: TGTGCCAGCAGCCCGTACGGGGGGCTTGGAGATACGCAGTATTTT
CDR3aa: CASSPYGGLGDTQYF
abundance: .
v_gene: TRBV3-1/TRBV3-2
d_gene: .
j_gene: TRBJ2-3

CDR3nt: TGTGCCAGCAGCCCCACAGGGGGAACAAATGAAAAACTGTTTTTT
CDR3aa: CASSPTGGTNEKLFF
abundance: .
v_gene: TRBV11-2
d_gene: TRBD1
j_gene: TRBJ1-4

CDR3nt: TGCGCCAGCAGCCAAGACCCAGGGCTCACTGGAAACACCATATATTTT
CDR3aa: CASSQDPGLTGNTIYF
abundance: once
v_gene: TRBV4-3
d_gene: .
j_gene: TRBJ1-3

CDR3nt: TGTGCCAGCAACCGGGACAGGGGTTGGGGGTATGGGGAGACCCAGTACTTC
CDR3aa: CASNRDRGWGYGETQYF
abundance: .
v_gene: TRBV2
d_gene: TRBD1
j_gene: TRBJ2-5

CDR3nt: TGTGCCAGCAGCGTAGGGGGAGGGCCCAATCAGCCCCAGCATTTT
CDR3aa: CASSVGGGPNQPQHF
abundance: few
v_gene: TRBV9
d_gene: .
j_gene: TRBJ1-5

CDR3nt: TGTGCCAGCAGTGCCTCGGGACAGGGGTGGTACGAGCAGTACTTC
CDR3aa: CASSASGQGWYEQYF
abundance: .
v_gene: TRBV11-2
d_gene: TRBD1
j_gene: TRBJ2-7

CDR3nt: TGCGCCAGCAGCAGGGGGAACACTGAAGCTTTCTTT
CDR3aa: CASSRGNTEAFF
abundance: few
v_gene: TRBV10-1
d_gene: .
j_gene: TRBJ1-1